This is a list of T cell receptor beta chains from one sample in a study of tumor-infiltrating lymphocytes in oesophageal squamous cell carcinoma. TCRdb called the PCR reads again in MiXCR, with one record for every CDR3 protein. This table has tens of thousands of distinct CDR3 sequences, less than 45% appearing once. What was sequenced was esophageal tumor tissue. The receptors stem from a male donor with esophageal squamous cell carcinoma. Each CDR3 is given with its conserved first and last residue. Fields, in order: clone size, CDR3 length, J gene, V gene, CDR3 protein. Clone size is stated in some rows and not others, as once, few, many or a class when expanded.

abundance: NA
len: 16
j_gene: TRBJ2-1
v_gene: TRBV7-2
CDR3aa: CASRGPGLRSYNEQFF

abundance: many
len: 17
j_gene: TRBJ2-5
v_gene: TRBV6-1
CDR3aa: CASSDRTSGRARETQYF

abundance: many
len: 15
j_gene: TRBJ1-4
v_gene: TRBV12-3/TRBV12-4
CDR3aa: CASSLRQNFNEKLFF

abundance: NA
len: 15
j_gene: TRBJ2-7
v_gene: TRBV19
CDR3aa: CASSISSGQGHEQYF

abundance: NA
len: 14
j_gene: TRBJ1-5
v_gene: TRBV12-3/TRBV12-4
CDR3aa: CASSSATGRQPQHF

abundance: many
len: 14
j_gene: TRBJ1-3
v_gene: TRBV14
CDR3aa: CASSQGVVGNTIYF

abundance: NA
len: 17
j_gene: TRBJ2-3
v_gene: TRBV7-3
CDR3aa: CASSSPRGQGAGDTQYF

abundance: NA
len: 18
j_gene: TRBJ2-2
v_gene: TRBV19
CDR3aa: CASSLRTGAILNTGELFF

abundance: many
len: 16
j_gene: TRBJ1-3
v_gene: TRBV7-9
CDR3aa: CASSFTVDRAGNTIYF

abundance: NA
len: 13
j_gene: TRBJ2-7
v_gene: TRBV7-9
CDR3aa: CASSFGMNSPLHF

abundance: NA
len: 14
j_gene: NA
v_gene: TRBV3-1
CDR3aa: CASSQEGLGNTIYF

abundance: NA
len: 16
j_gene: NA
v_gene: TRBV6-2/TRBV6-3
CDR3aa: CASRGDRGISSYEQYF

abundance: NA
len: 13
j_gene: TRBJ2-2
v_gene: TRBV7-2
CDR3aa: CASSLQLTGELFF

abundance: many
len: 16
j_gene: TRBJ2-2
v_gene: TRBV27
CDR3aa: CASSSIDRKATGELFF

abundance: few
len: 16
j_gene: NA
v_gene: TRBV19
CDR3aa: CASSISPSGPYNEQYF

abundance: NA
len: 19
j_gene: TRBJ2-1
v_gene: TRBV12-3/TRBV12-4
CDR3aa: CASSFSRLCEKREWTEQFF

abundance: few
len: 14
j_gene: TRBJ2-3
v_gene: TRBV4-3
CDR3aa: CASSQGTFGSTQYF

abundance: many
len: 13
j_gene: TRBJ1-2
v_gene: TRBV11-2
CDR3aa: CASSLDRTGGYTF

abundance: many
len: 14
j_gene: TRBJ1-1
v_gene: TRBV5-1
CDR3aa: CASSPGQGNTEAFF

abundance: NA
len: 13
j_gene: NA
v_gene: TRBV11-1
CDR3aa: CASSLRRGETQYF

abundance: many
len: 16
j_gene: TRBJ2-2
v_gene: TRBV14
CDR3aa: CASSPWTGLNTGELFF

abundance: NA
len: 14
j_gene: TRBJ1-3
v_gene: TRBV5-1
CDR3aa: CASSFIRERNTIYF

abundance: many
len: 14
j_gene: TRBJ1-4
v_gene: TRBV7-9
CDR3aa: CASSLRTANEKLFF

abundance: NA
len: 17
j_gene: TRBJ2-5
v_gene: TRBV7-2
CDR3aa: CASSLGGSGRVQETQYF

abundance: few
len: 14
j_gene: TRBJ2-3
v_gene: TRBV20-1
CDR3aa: CSAGFRDHMNTQYF

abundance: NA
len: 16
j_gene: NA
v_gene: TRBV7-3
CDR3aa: CASSQTSGNVLYEQYF

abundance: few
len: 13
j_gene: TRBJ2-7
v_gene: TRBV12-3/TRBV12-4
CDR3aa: CASSLAVRREQYF

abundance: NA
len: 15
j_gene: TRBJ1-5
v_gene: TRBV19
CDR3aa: CASSIEQGRIQPQHF

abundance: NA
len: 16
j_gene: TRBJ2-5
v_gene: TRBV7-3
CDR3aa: CASSLTGPRNQETQYF

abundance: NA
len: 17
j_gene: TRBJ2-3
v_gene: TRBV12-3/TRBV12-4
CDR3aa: CASSMTSGGVKGDTQYF

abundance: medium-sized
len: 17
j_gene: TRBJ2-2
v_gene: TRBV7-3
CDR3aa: CASSLSGFSSNTGELFF

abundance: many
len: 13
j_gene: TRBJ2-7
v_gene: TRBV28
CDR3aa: CASNGGTTYEQYF

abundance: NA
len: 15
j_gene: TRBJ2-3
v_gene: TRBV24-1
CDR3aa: CATSDLSQGADTQYF

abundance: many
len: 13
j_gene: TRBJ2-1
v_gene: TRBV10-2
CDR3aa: CASAVASYNEQFF

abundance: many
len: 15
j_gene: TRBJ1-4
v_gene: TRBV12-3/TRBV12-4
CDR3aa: CASSSPMGINEKLFF

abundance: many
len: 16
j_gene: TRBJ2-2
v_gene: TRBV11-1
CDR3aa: CASSLAGRVDTGELFF

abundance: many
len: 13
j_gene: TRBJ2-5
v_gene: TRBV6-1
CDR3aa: CASSRGGGETQYF

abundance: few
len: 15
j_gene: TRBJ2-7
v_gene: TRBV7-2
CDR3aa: CASSLEGYPSYEQYF

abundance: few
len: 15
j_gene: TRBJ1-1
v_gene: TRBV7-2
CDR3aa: CASSSSGVGNTEAFF

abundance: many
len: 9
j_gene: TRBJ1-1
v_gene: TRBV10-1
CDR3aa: CASSALAFF

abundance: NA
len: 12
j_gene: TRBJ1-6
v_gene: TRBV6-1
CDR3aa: CASSQQGYEQYF

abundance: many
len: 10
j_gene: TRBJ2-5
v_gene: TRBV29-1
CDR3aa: CSVDQETQYF

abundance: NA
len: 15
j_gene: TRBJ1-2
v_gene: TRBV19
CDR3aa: CASSEGDSNFYGYTF

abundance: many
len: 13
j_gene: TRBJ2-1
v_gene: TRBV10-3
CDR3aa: CAISAGGRDEQFF

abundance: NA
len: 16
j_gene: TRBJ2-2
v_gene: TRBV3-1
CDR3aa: CASSHFGNIATGELFF

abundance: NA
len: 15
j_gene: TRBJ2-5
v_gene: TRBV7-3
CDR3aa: CASSREGREVETQYF